This T cell receptor beta chain is drawn from a study of control samples from healthy donors and cancer patients (dated by TCRdb to 2020 to 2022). The protocol used for the library was the immunoSEQ multiplex PCR assay. TCRdb took over this immuneACCESS table, retaining in-frame rearrangements with V and J assigned. Such tables are incomplete; in checked studies, under half of the missing clones stem from an unresolved V gene, and the remainder is unexplained. The sample has around 28,000 clones on record, about 83% of them singletons. 1.5% to 2% of the sample belongs to the ten largest clones. The germline V gene (reference sequence) supplies CDR1 SGHNT and CDR2 YYREEE. The CDR3 numbers 15 residues from cysteine through phenylalanine. The DNA shown is the 45-base CDR3, in frame from base 1. The junction carries 17 bases between V and J, which are trimmed by 4 bases and 9 bases respectively. A remark on this clone: Its antigen target is currently unknown. Within one base of it there is no much larger clone, and no base qualities were kept.

The TCR was taken from a middle-aged woman with lung cancer. The sequenced sample consisted of PBMCs. Here the chain combines TRBV5-4 and TRBJ1-6; the D gene is perhaps TRBD1, on 5 matching bases. The sequence in DNA is TGTGCCAGCAGCCGGCCCGGGACTGATCTTTCACCCCTCCACTTT. This encodes CASSRPGTDLSPLHF.